This T cell receptor beta chain stems from a study of blood T cell repertoires in COVID-19. Study summary: Samples of COVID-19 (acute and convalescent) were obtained from the United States, Italy and Spain. Sample material is recorded as cDNA or gDNA derived from T cells, B-cell-depleted T cells, or PBMCs.

As handled by the study authors: How many nucleated cells were present was estimated from reference gene primer amplification. The table came from immunoSEQ multiplex PCR; TCRdb's copy has only in-frame clones and leaves some out. D and trimming come from the DNA, and the V and J calls and clone size come from that table. In the table there are fewer than 150,000 clones, approximately 86% of which are singletons. The CDR3 totals 14 residues. Trimming took 3 bases from V and 2 from J, leaving 8 bases between them. Germline values: CDR1 MDHEN, CDR2 SYDVKM. This TCR came from a woman aged 45 to 65 who had recovered from COVID-19. This chain connects TRBV28 to TRBJ1-5; D uncertain. Sequences were obtained from peripheral blood. CDR3 DNA: TGTGCCAGCAGTTTTTTTACAGGCAATCAGCCCCAGCATTTT. Protein: CASSFFTGNQPQHF.